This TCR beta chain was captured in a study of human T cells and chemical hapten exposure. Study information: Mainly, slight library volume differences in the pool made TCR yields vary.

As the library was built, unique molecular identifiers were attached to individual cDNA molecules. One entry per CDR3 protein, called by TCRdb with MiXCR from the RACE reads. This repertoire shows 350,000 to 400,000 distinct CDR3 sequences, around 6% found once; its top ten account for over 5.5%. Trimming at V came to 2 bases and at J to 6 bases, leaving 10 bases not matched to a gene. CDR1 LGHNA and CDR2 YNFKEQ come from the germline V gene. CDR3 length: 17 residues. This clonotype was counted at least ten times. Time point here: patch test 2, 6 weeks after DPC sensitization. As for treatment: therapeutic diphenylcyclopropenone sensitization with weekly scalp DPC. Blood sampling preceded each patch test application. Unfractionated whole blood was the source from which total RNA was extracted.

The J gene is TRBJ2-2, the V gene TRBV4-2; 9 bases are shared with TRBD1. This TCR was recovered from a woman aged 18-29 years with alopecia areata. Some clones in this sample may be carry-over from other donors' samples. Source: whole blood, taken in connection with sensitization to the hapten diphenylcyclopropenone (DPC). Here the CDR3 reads CASSQPRDRDFPGELFF. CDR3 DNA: TGTGCCAGCAGCCAACCCCGGGACAGGGATTTTCCCGGGGAGCTGTTTTTT.